One T cell receptor (beta chain) is described in this entry. Its cognate antigen is unknown. With a much larger clone just one base away, this may be a read error. Investigators took RNA and DNA out together from about 20-30 mg of unsorted bulk tissue. Surgeons resected the patients' primary liver carcinomas. The data originate from a study of tumor-infiltrating lymphocytes in primary liver carcinoma. Study-level background: Participating patients were men and women between 30 and 69 years old. Study-level points and caveats: Tumor-adjacent and tumor-blood pairs overlapped less than tumor region pairs did. Tumors had a significantly higher top-250-clone fraction than blood (p = 0.039).

Constant-region priming of 500 ng total RNA yielded TCR beta cDNA. Nested multiplex PCR, run for three rounds with slightly modified ARM-PCR, yielded TCR beta libraries. A C-beta reverse primer and TRBV1-TRBV30 forward primers served in each of the first two PCR rounds, at about 9 cycles apiece. Each CDR3 protein is one row after TCRdb ran MiXCR on the multiplex PCR reads. The table includes more than 100,000 distinct CDR3 sequences, 60% to 70% detected once. Germline CDR1 reads MNHNS; CDR2 reads SASEGT. The length of the CDR3 is 13 residues. The chain combines TRBV6-1 with TRBJ1-1, with D unclear. The sequence was collected from a woman in her sixties or seventies with primary liver carcinoma and hepatitis B virus infection. The sample consisted of liver tumor tissue from sampling region 1. Subset defined: tumor region T1, superior pole. The CDR3 nucleotides read TGTACCAGCAGTCTAATAATGAACACTGAAGCTTTCTTT. Protein sequence: CTSSLIMNTEAFF.